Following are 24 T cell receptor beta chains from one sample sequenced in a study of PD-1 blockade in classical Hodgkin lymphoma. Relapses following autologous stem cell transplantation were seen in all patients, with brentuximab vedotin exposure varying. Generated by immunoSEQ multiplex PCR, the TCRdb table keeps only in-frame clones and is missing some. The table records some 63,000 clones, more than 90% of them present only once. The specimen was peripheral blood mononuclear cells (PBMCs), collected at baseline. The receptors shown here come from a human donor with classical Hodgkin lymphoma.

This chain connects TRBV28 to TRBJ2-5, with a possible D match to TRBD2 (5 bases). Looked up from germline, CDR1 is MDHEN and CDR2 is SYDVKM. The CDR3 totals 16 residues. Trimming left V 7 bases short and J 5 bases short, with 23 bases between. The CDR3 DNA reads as TGTGCCAGCAACCCCTCAATCGGCGGAGGTTTGGAGACCCAGTACTTC. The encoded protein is CASNPSIGGGLETQYF. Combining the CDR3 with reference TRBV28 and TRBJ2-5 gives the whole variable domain DVKVTQSSRYLVKRTGEKVFLECVQDMDHENMFWYRQDPGLGLRLIYFSYDVKMKEKGDIPEGYSVSREKKERFSLILESASTNQTSMYLCASNPSIGGGLETQYFGPGTRLLVL.

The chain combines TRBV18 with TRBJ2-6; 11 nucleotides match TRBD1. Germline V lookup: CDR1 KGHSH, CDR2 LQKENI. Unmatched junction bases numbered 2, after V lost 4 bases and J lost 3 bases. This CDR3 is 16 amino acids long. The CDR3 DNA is TGTGCCAGCTCACGGACAGGGGGCTATGGGGCCAACGTCCTGACTTTC. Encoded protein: CASSRTGGYGANVLTF.

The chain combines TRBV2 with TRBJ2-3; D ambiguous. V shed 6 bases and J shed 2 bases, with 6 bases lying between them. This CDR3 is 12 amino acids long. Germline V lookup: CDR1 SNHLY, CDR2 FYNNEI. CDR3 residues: CASSYFTDTQYF. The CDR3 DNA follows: TGTGCCAGCAGCTACTTCACAGATACGCAGTATTTT. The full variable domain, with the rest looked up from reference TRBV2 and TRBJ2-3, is EPEVTQTPSHQVTQMGQEVILRCVPISNHLYFYWYRQILGQKVEFLVSFYNNEISEKSEIFDDQFSVERPDGSNFTLKIRSTKLEDSAMYFCASSYFTDTQYFGPGTRLTVL.

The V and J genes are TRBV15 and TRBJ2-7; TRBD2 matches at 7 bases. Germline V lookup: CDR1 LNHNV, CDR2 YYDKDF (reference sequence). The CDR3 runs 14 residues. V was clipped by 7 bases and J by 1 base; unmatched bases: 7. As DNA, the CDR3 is TGTGCCACCAAGCGGGACTCAGATTCCTACGAGCAGTACTTC. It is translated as CATKRDSDSYEQYF.

CDR3 sequence reads: CASSYGAGPSPYEQYF. For the CDR3, the DNA is TGTGCCAGCAGTTACGGAGCCGGACCCTCCCCCTACGAGCAGTACTTC. J is TRBJ2-7 and V is TRBV6-6, with D unresolved. The CDR3 spans 16 residues. The V end lost 2 bases, the J end lost 2 bases, and 16 bases lay between the germline ends. Germline lookup yields CDR1 MNHNY and CDR2 SVGAGI (reference sequence).

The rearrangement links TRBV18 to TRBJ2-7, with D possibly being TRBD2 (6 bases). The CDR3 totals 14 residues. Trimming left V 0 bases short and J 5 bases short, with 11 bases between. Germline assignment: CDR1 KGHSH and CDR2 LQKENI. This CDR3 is CASSPPWRGDEQYF. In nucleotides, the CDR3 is TGTGCCAGCTCACCACCGTGGAGGGGCGACGAGCAGTACTTC.

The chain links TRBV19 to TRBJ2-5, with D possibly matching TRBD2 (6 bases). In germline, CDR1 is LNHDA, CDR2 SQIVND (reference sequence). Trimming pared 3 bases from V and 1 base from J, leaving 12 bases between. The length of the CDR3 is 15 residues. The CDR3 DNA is TGTGCCAGTAGTATTAGGAGGAGGGCCCAAGAGACCCAGTACTTC. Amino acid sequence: CASSIRRRAQETQYF. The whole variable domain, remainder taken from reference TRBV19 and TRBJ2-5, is DGGITQSPKYLFRKEGQNVTLSCEQNLNHDAMYWYRQDPGQGLRLIYYSQIVNDFQKGDIAEGYSVSREKKESFPLTVTSAQKNPTAFYLCASSIRRRAQETQYFGPGTRLLVL.

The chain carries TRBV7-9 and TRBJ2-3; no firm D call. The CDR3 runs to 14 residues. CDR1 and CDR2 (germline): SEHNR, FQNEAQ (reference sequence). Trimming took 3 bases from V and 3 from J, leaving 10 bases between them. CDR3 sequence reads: CASSFSAGTDTQYF. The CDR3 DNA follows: TGTGCCAGCAGCTTCAGTGCCGGGACAGATACGCAGTATTTT.

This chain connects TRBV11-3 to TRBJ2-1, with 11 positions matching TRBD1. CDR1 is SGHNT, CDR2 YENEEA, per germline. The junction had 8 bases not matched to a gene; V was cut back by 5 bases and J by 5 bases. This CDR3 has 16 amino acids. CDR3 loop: CASSLFPGQGDNEQFF. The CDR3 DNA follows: TGTGCCAGCAGCCTGTTTCCGGGACAGGGGGACAATGAGCAGTTCTTC.

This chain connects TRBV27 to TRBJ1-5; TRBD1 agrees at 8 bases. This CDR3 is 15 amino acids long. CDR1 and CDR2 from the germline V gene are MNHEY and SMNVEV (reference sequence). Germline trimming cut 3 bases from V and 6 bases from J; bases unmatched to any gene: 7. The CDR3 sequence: CASSFGRGPFQPQHF. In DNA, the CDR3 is TGTGCCAGCAGTTTTGGCAGGGGGCCTTTTCAGCCCCAGCATTTT.

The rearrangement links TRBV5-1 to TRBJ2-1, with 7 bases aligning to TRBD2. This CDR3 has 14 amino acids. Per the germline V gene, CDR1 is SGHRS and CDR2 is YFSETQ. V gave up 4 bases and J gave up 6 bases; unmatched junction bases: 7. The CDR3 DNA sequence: TGCGCCAGCAGCGATAGCGGGCCTGTCAATGAGCAGTTCTTC. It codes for CASSDSGPVNEQFF.

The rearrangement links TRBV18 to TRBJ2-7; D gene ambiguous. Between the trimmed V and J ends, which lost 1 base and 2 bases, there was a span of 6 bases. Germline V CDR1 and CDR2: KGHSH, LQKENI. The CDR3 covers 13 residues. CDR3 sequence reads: CASSPLSAYEQYF. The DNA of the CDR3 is TGTGCCAGCTCACCACTGAGCGCCTACGAGCAGTACTTC.

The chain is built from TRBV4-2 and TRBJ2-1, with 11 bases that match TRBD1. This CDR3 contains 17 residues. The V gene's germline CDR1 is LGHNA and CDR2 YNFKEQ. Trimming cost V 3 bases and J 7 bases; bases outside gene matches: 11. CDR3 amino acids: CASSHTTGTGGSNEQFF. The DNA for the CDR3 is TGTGCCAGCAGCCATACAACCGGGACAGGGGGTAGTAATGAGCAGTTCTTC.

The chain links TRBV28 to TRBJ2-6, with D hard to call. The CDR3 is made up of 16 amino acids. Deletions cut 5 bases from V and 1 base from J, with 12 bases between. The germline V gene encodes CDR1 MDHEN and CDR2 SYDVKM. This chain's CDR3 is CASSPLRYSGANVLTF. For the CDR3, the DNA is TGTGCCAGCAGTCCACTTCGCTATTCTGGGGCCAACGTCCTGACTTTC.

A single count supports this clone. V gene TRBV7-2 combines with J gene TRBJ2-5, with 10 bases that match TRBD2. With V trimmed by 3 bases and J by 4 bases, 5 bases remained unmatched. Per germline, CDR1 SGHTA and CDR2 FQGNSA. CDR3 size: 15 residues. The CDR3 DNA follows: TGTGCCAGCAGCTTTGTAGCGGGGGGCGGAGAGACCCAGTACTTC. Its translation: CASSFVAGGGETQYF.

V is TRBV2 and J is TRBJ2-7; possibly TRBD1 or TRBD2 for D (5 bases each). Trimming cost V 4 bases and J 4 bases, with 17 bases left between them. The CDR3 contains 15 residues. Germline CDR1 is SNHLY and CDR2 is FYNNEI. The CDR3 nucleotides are TGTGCCAGCAGTGCGAGTGGGACGGGACGGTACGAGCAGTACTTC. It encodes CASSASGTGRYEQYF.

The DNA of the CDR3 is TGTGCCAGTAGGACCACCTGGACTAGCCTCTACAATGAGCAGTTCTTC. It encodes CASRTTWTSLYNEQFF. The chain has TRBV19 and TRBJ2-1; 8 bases match TRBD2. The V gene's germline CDR1 is LNHDA and CDR2 SQIVND (reference sequence). The CDR3 has 16 amino acids. V was pared by 6 bases and J by 3 bases, with 10 bases of the junction left unmatched.

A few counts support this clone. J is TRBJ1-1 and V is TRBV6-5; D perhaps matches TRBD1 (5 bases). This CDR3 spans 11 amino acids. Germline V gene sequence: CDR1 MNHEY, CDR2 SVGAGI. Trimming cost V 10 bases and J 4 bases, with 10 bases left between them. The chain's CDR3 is CATTGGTEAFF. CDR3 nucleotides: TGTGCCACCACCGGGGGCACTGAAGCTTTCTTT.

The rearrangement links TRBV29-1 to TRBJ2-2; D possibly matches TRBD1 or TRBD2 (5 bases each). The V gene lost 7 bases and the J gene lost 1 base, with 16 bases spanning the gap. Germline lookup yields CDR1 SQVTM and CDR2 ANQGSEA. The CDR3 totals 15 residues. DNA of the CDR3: TGCAGCGCCTATAGCCGGGACGGGAACACCGGGGAGCTGTTTTTT. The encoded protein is CSAYSRDGNTGELFF.

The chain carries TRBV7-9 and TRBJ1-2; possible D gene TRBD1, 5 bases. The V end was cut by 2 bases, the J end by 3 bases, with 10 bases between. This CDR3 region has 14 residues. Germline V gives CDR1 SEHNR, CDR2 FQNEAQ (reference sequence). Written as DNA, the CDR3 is TGTGCCAGCAGCTTAATAGGGGCGGACTATGGCTACACCTTC. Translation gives CASSLIGADYGYTF.

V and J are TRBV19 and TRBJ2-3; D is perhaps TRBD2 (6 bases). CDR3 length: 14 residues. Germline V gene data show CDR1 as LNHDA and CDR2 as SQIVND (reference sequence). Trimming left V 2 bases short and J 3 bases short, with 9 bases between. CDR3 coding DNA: TGTGCCAGTAGTATACTGGGGAGGACAGATACGCAGTATTTT. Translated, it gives CASSILGRTDTQYF.

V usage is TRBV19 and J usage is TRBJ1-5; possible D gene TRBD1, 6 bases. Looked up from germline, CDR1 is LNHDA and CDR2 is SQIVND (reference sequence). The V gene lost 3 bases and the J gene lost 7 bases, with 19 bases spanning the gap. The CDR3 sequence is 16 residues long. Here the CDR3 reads CASSILRGNRGQPQHF. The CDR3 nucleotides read TGTGCCAGTAGTATTCTCAGGGGCAATCGGGGGCAGCCCCAGCATTTT.

The CDR3 spells CASSAGPHDEQYF. CDR3 sequence (DNA): TGTGCCAGCAGCGCGGGGCCTCATGACGAGCAGTACTTC. The rearrangement joins TRBV11-2 to TRBJ2-7; D perhaps matches TRBD2 (6 bases). CDR1 and CDR2 from the germline V gene are SGHAT and FQNNGV. With 5 bases removed from V and 5 bases from J, the gap between germline ends came to 13 bases. The CDR3 runs to 13 residues.

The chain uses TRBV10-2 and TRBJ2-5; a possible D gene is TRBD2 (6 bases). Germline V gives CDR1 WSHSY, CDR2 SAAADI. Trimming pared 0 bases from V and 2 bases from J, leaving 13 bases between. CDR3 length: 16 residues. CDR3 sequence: CASSESSGRRQETQYF. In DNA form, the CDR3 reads TGCGCCAGCAGTGAGTCGAGTGGGAGGAGGCAAGAGACCCAGTACTTC.